The clone carrying this T cell receptor beta chain was found many times. The data originate from a study of T cells in Graves' hyperthyroidism and ophthalmopathy. TCR beta CDR3 sequences were amplified from RNA transcripts. TCR CDR3 underwent first-round RT-PCR with the HTBI primer set. TCRdb redid the calling of the multiplex PCR reads with MiXCR, one entry per CDR3 protein. Of fewer than 250,000 distinct CDR3 sequences in the sample, over 20% were seen once. V lost 3 bases to trimming and J lost 4 bases; unmatched junction nucleotides: 7. CDR3 size: 15 residues. Germline values: CDR1 SGHRS, CDR2 YFSETQ.

V usage is TRBV5-1 and J usage is TRBJ1-3; TRBD1 matches 7 bases. The sequence was obtained from a woman aged 40 to 50 with Graves' ophthalmopathy. Sequencing used blood. The CDR3 coding sequence is TGCGCCAGCAGCTCTAACACAGGGGTCGGAAACACCATATATTTT. Its translation is CASSSNTGVGNTIYF.